This T cell receptor beta chain was documented in a study of blood T cells in healthy people across ages. A second roughly 6 to 12 cycle PCR used barcoded and J-beta primers. TCRdb recomputed calls from the 5' RACE reads with MiXCR, one row per CDR3 protein. The sample holds around 990,000 distinct CDR3 sequences, almost 25% seen once. CDR1 and CDR2 from the germline V gene are DFQATT and SNEGSKA (reference sequence). Trimming stripped 6 bases from V and 1 base from J, with 16 bases between. This CDR3 region has 15 residues. In addition, the sample was reused for a study of T cells of mothers and their children.

The sequence was obtained from a girl under 10 years old in good health. Material for sequencing was blood. This rearrangement joins TRBV20-1 to TRBJ2-1; D might be TRBD2 (5 bases). This chain's CDR3 is CSAWPSKRSYNEQFF. For the CDR3, the DNA is TGCAGTGCCTGGCCCTCAAAGCGGTCCTACAATGAGCAGTTCTTC.